One sample yielded the 13 T cell receptor beta chains listed below, sequenced in a study of cytomegalovirus exposure and HLA in healthy donors. The data were produced by immunoSEQ multiplex PCR, yet TCRdb's version contains in-frame clones alone and is incomplete. The data show roughly 250,000 clones, with 90% seen just once and more than 0.35% held by the top ten. Sequencing was carried out using PBMCs. Source of these receptors: a young woman in good health and CMV-seronegative.

The chain uses TRBV7-2 and TRBJ2-1; 10 bases agree with TRBD1. Germline V gene lookup returns CDR1 SGHTA and CDR2 FQGNSA. The V segment lost 2 bases and the J segment 7 bases; nucleotides outside the gene matches: 5. The CDR3 contains 15 residues. CDR3 DNA sequence: TGTGCCAGCAGCTTAAGCCCGGGACAGGGGAATGAGCAGTTCTTC. It codes for CASSLSPGQGNEQFF.

This clone was counted only a few times. This rearrangement joins TRBV30 to TRBJ1-5; 8 bases agree with TRBD1. The length of the CDR3 is 14 residues. V lost 1 base to trimming and J lost 9 bases; unmatched junction nucleotides: 8. Germline V CDR1 and CDR2: GTSNPN, SVGIG (reference sequence). This CDR3 is CAWSGRTGQRPQHF. CDR3 in DNA: TGTGCCTGGAGTGGAAGGACAGGGCAAAGGCCCCAGCATTTT.

A few counts support this clone. The J gene is TRBJ1-6, the V gene TRBV27; TRBD1 might be the D (5 bases). The CDR3 contains 17 residues. V was shortened by 2 bases and J by 10 bases, with 21 bases between the two germline ends. Germline values: CDR1 MNHEY, CDR2 SMNVEV (reference sequence). The CDR3 spells CASSLRAGTPFNSPLHF. The CDR3 DNA reads TGTGCCAGCAGTTTAAGGGCAGGGACTCCCTTCAACTCACCCCTCCACTTT.

This clone was recorded once. This chain uses TRBV6-5 with TRBJ2-7; a possible D gene is TRBD1 (6 bases). The CDR3 is 15 residues long. CDR1 and CDR2 from the germline V gene are MNHEY and SVGAGI. Trimming pared 0 bases from V and 1 base from J, leaving 10 bases between. CDR3 residues: CASSYSTGLSYEQYF. The DNA of the CDR3 is TGTGCCAGCAGTTACTCGACAGGACTTTCCTACGAGCAGTACTTC.

The genes are TRBV11-1 and TRBJ2-2, with D maybe TRBD2 (6 bases). The CDR3 totals 15 residues. V dropped 5 bases and J dropped 3 bases, with 13 bases sitting between them. Per germline, CDR1 SGHAT and CDR2 FQDESV (reference sequence). DNA for the CDR3: TGTGCCAGCAGCCAGGGTCGGGGGTACACCGGGGAGCTGTTTTTT. Amino acid sequence: CASSQGRGYTGELFF. The variable domain in full, with the rest retrieved from reference TRBV11-1 and TRBJ2-2, is EAEVAQSPRYKITEKSQAVAFWCDPISGHATLYWYRQILGQGPELLVQFQDESVVDDSQLPKDRFSAERLKGVDSTLKIQPAELGDSAMYLCASSQGRGYTGELFFGEGSRLTVL.

The rearrangement uses TRBV9 and TRBJ1-3; D is ambiguous. Germline CDR1 and CDR2: SGDLS and YYNGEE. This CDR3 has 13 amino acids. Trimming took off 6 bases at V and 0 bases at J, with 7 bases between the two ends. CDR3 DNA sequence: TGTGCCAGCACCGGGGACTCTGGAAACACCATATATTTT. This encodes CASTGDSGNTIYF. Combining the CDR3 with reference TRBV9 and TRBJ1-3 gives the whole variable domain DSGVTQTPKHLITATGQRVTLRCSPRSGDLSVYWYQQSLDQGLQFLIQYYNGEERAKGNILERFSAQQFPDLHSELNLSSLELGDSALYFCASTGDSGNTIYFGEGSWLTVV.

The CDR3 DNA reads TGTGCCACCTCGGAGGAGGCCAATGAGCAGTTCTTC. Amino acid sequence: CATSEEANEQFF. V gene TRBV27 combines with J gene TRBJ2-1; perhaps TRBD2 as D (5 bases). Per germline, CDR1 MNHEY and CDR2 SMNVEV (reference sequence). The CDR3 extends over 12 amino acids. The ends were cut back, 10 bases at V and 6 bases at J, with 13 bases in the middle.

The chain links TRBV6-1 to TRBJ1-1; TRBD1 agrees at 8 bases. This CDR3 region has 14 residues. With 7 bases clipped from V and 0 bases from J, the junction kept 4 bases outside the gene matches. CDR1 is MNHNS, CDR2 SASEGT, per germline. The CDR3, as DNA: TGTGCCAGCATACGGACAGGGATGAACACTGAAGCTTTCTTT. This gives the protein CASIRTGMNTEAFF.

The DNA for the CDR3 is TGTGCAAGTCGCGCGACAGGGAAGGTGTATAATTCACCCCTCCACTTT. Its protein is CASRATGKVYNSPLHF. The V gene is TRBV12-2, the J gene TRBJ1-6; TRBD1, the D gene given by the table, was not confirmed from the DNA. TRBV12-2 is described as a pseudogene. The CDR3 spans 16 residues.

The rearrangement links TRBV5-1 to TRBJ2-2, with TRBD1 matching over 10 bases. With 4 bases clipped from V and 5 bases from J, the junction kept 2 bases outside the gene matches. Germline CDR1 reads SGHRS; CDR2 reads YFSETQ. This CDR3 is 14 amino acids long. CDR3 residues: CASSRDRGTGELFF. CDR3 sequence (DNA): TGCGCCAGCAGCCGGGACAGGGGTACCGGGGAGCTGTTTTTT.

The rearrangement joins TRBV7-2 to TRBJ2-7; TRBD2 agrees at 8 bases. Germline trimming cut 0 bases from V and 1 base from J; bases unmatched to any gene: 11. The CDR3 consists of 18 residues. Germline CDR1 SGHTA, CDR2 FQGNSA. In DNA form, the CDR3 reads TGTGCCAGCAGCTTAGCTGGGGTTAGCGGGGTGGGGTCCTACGAGCAGTACTTC. This translates into CASSLAGVSGVGSYEQYF.

The CDR3: CASSESLAGASSYEQYV. CDR3 in DNA: TGTGCCAGCAGTGAGTCGTTAGCGGGGGCTAGCTCCTACGAGCAGTACGTC. This sequence joins TRBV6-1 and TRBJ2-7; 9 positions match TRBD2. The length of the CDR3 is 17 residues. The V segment lost 3 bases and the J segment 0 bases; nucleotides outside the gene matches: 9. Germline-derived CDR1 and CDR2 are MNHNS and SASEGT.

The chain combines TRBV2 with TRBJ2-1; 8 nucleotides line up with TRBD1. J gave up 1 base and V 7 bases, and 9 bases lay outside the gene matches. Germline V gene sequence: CDR1 SNHLY, CDR2 FYNNEI. The CDR3 has 16 residues. CDR3 DNA: TGTGCCAGCAAAACGAAAAGACAGGGGTCCTACAATGAGCAGTTCTTC. Its protein is CASKTKRQGSYNEQFF.